The next 13 T cell receptor beta chains were all read from a single sample in a study of T cell repertoires in cytomegalovirus infection (dated by TCRdb to between 2018 and 2021). TCRdb lists the instrument as Illumina HiSeq 1500. In-frame beta chains were kept once TCRdb had trimmed the public reads at Q25 with fastp and called clones with MiXCR. Records with the same CDR3 protein are collapsed into one entry carrying the most frequent genes and DNA. Present in this sample are nearly 450,000 distinct CDR3 sequences, roughly 30% of which were seen just once. In total, the top ten clones hold approximately 13% of the sample. The sequencing input was PBMCs. These receptors were collected from a human donor in good health (CMV status not recorded). Some clones in this sample may be carry-over from other donors' samples.

The V and J genes are TRBV2 and TRBJ2-7; D unresolved. CDR1 is SNHLY and CDR2 is FYNNEI in the germline V gene. The CDR3 length is 13 residues. V was pared by 0 bases and J by 0 bases, with 3 bases between. CDR3 sequence reads: CASSEANSYEQYF. The CDR3 coding sequence is TGTGCCAGCAGTGAAGCAAACTCCTACGAGCAGTACTTC.

The J gene is TRBJ1-5, the V gene TRBV27, with TRBD1 matching 10 bases. Germline lookup yields CDR1 MNHEY and CDR2 SMNVEV (reference sequence). The CDR3 is 16 amino acids. J gave up 0 bases and V 5 bases, and 4 bases lay outside the gene matches. CDR3 protein: CASSPGQGYSNQPQHF. CDR3 in DNA: TGTGCCAGCAGTCCGGGACAGGGGTATAGCAATCAGCCCCAGCATTTT.

The rearrangement links TRBV10-3 to TRBJ2-1; D is possibly TRBD2 (7 bases). CDR3 length: 18 residues. V was shortened by 2 bases and J by 3 bases, with 20 bases between the two germline ends. The germline CDR1 and CDR2 sequences are ENHRY and SYGVKD. CDR3 amino acids: CAISEPPDGGPNYNEQFF. The CDR3 nucleotides read TGTGCCATCAGTGAGCCCCCTGACGGGGGGCCAAACTACAATGAGCAGTTCTTC.

This clonotype was observed many times. V usage is TRBV7-2 and J usage is TRBJ2-1; D is unclear. The CDR3 is 16 amino acids. CDR1 SGHTA and CDR2 FQGNSA come from the germline V gene. Trimming left V 6 bases short and J 0 bases short, with 15 bases between. CDR3 DNA: TGTGCCAGCAGGGGGAACATAGTAGTCTCCTACAATGAGCAGTTCTTC. Encoded protein: CASRGNIVVSYNEQFF.

This clonotype was seen more than once but under ten times. Here the CDR3 reads CASSLLAGGQDTQYF. The CDR3 DNA reads as TGTGCCAGCAGCTTACTAGCGGGGGGGCAAGATACGCAGTATTTT. This rearrangement joins TRBV11-2 to TRBJ2-3; 12 bases are shared with TRBD2. The CDR3 has 15 amino acids. Germline V gene lookup returns CDR1 SGHAT and CDR2 FQNNGV. V was pared by 2 bases and J by 5 bases, with 2 bases of the junction left unmatched.

CDR3 region: CATSDSGQGGQPQHF. Here the CDR3 DNA reads TGTGCCACCAGTGATTCCGGACAGGGCGGGCAGCCCCAGCATTTT. The genes are TRBV24-1 and TRBJ1-5; TRBD1 aligns across 8 bases. Germline loops: CDR1 KGHDR, CDR2 SFDVKD. This CDR3 is built from 15 residues. Trimming took 2 bases from V and 7 from J; bases not matched to a gene: 6.

This clonotype was counted many times. The chain joins TRBV7-2 to TRBJ1-6; the D gene is possibly TRBD1 (6 bases). Per the germline V gene, CDR1 is SGHTA and CDR2 is FQGNSA. The V and J ends lost 1 base and 9 bases respectively, with 13 bases between them. CDR3 length: 15 amino acids. CDR3 sequence: CASSLGDTAGSPLHF. DNA of the CDR3: TGTGCCAGCAGCTTAGGGGACACAGCCGGTTCACCCCTCCACTTT.

This chain joins TRBV15 and TRBJ2-1; 9 bases line up with TRBD1. CDR1 and CDR2 from the germline V gene are LNHNV and YYDKDF (reference sequence). The CDR3 is 16 residues long. V trimming: 5 bases; J trimming: 5 bases; junction bases outside the gene matches: 10. This CDR3 reads CATSGRTGALDNEQFF. The CDR3 nucleotides read TGTGCCACCAGCGGACGGACAGGGGCTTTGGACAATGAGCAGTTCTTC.

This clonotype has a handful of counts. The chain links TRBV14 to TRBJ1-1, with D uncertain. V was trimmed by 3 bases and J by 7 bases, leaving 18 bases between them. Germline V gene lookup returns CDR1 SGHDN and CDR2 FVKESK. The CDR3 runs 15 residues. The DNA of the CDR3 is TGTGCCAGCAGCCAGACCAGAATACAACCCATTGAAGCTTTCTTT. Protein: CASSQTRIQPIEAFF.

The CDR3 loop reads CAWSGVGRGDYEQYF. CDR3 bases: TGTGCCTGGAGCGGGGTCGGCAGGGGTGACTACGAGCAGTACTTC. The J gene is TRBJ2-7, the V gene TRBV30; D possibly corresponds to TRBD1 (6 bases). The CDR3 spans 15 residues. Trimming cost V 3 bases and J 3 bases, with 18 bases left between them. Per the germline V gene, CDR1 is GTSNPN and CDR2 is SVGIG (reference sequence).

V usage is TRBV12-3 or TRBV12-4 and J usage is TRBJ1-2; 10 nucleotides match TRBD1. V was pared by 4 bases and J by 2 bases, with 1 base of the junction left unmatched. The CDR3 has 14 amino acids. CDR3 bases: TGTGCCAGCAGTTGGGGACAGGGGAACTATGGCTACACCTTC. Encoded protein: CASSWGQGNYGYTF.

This clonotype has only a few counts. V gene TRBV6-2 or TRBV6-3 combines with J gene TRBJ1-6; 7 nucleotides agree with TRBD1. V was pared by 3 bases and J by 7 bases, with 6 bases of the junction left unmatched. The CDR3 is made up of 15 amino acids. Germline-derived CDR1 and CDR2 are MNHEY and SVGEGT. The chain's CDR3 is CASSYTGDSNSPLHF. CDR3 sequence (DNA): TGTGCCAGCAGTTATACAGGGGATAGCAATTCACCCCTCCACTTT.

The rearrangement joins TRBV12-3 or TRBV12-4 to TRBJ1-6; D unclear. CDR3 size: 15 residues. V was pared by 6 bases and J by 9 bases, with 18 bases between. The CDR3 sequence: CASSHGEILISPLHF. The CDR3 coding sequence is TGTGCCAGCAGCCATGGGGAGATACTCATTTCACCCCTCCACTTT.